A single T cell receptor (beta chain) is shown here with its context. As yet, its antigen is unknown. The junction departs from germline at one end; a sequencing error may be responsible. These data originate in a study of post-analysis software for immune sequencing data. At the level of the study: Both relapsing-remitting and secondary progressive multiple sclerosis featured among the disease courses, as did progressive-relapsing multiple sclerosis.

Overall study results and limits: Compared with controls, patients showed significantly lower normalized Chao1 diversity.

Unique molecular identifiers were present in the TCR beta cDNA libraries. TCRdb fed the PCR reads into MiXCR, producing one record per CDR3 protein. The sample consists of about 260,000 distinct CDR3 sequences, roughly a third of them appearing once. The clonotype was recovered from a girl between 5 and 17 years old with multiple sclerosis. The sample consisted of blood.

Here the CDR3 DNA reads TGTGCCAGCAGCTTCGACAGCTCTGGGGCCAACGTCCGGACTTTC. Protein sequence: CASSFDSSGANVRTF. V gene TRBV7-3 combines with J gene TRBJ2-6, with a tentative D call TRBD1 (5 bases). The CDR3 sequence is 15 residues long. From germline, CDR1 is SGHTA and CDR2 FQGTGA.